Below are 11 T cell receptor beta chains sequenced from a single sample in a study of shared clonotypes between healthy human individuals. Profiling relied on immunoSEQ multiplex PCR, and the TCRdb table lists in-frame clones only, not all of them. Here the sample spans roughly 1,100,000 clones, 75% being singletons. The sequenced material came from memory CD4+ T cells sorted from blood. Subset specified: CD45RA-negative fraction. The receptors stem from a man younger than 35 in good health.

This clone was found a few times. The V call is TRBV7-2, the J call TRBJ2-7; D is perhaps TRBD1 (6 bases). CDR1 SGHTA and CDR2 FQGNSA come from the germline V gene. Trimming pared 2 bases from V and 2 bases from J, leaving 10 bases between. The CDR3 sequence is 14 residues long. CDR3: CASSLSQGTYEQYF. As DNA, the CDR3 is TGTGCCAGCAGCTTATCTCAGGGGACCTACGAGCAGTACTTC.

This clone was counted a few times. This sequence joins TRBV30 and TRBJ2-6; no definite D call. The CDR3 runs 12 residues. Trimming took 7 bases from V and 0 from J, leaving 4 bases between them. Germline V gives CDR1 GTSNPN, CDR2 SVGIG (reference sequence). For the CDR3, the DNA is TGTGCCTTGATCTCTGGGGCCAACGTCCTGACTTTC. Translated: CALISGANVLTF.

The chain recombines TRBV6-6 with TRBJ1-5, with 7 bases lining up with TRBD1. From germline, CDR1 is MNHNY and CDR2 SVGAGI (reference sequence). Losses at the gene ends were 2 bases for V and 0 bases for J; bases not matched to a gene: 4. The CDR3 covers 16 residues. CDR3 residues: CASSYGQANSNQPQHF. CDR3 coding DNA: TGTGCCAGCAGTTACGGACAGGCGAATAGCAATCAGCCCCAGCATTTT.

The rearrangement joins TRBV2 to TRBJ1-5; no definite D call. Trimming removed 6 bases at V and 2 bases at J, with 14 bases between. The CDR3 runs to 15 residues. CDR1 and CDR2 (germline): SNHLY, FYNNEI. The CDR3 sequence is CASSLEGLRNQPQHF. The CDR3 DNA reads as TGTGCCAGCAGCCTTGAAGGACTTCGCAATCAGCCCCAGCATTTT.

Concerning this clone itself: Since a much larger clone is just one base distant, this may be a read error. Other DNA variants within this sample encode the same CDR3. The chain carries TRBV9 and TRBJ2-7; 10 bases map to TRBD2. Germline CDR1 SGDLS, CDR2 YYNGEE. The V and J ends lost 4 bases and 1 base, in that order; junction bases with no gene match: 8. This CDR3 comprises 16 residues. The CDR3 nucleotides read TGTGCCAGCAGCCCTCAAGCGGGAGGGCCGTCCTACGAGCAGTACTTC. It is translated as CASSPQAGGPSYEQYF.

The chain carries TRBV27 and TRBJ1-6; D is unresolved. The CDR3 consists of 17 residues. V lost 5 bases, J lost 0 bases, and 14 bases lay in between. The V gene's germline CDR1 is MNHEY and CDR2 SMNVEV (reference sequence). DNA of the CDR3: TGTGCCAGCAGTCCTCAAGGAATCCTCTCCTATAATTCACCCCTCCACTTT. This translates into CASSPQGILSYNSPLHF.

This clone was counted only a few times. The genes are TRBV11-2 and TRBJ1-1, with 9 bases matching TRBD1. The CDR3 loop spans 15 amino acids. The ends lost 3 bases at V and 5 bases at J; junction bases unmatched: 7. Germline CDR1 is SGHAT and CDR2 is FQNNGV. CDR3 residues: CASSFYRDRETEAFF. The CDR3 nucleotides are TGTGCCAGCAGCTTCTACCGGGACAGGGAAACTGAAGCTTTCTTT.

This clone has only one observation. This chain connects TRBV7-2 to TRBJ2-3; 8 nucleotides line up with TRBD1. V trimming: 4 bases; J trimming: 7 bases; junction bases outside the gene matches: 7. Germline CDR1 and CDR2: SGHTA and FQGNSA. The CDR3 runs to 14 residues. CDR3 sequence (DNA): TGTGCCAGCAGCTCCGGACAGGGCACGAATACGCAGTATTTT. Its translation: CASSSGQGTNTQYF.

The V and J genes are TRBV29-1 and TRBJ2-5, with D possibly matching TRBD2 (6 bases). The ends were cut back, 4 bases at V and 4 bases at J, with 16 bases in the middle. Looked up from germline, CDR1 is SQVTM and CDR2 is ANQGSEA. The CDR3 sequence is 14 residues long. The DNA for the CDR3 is TGCAGCGTTGTCCCGGGGGATCGAATAGAGACCCAGTACTTC. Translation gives CSVVPGDRIETQYF. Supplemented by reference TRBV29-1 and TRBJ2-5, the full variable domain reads SAVISQKPSRDICQRGTSLTIQCQVDSQVTMMFWYRQQPGQSLTLIATANQGSEATYESGFVIDKFPISRPNLTFSTLTVSNMSPEDSSIYLCSVVPGDRIETQYFGPGTRLLVL.

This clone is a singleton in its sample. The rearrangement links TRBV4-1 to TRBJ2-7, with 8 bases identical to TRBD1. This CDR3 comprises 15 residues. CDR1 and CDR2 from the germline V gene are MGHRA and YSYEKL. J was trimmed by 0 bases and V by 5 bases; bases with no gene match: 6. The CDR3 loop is CASSGRTGLSYEQYF. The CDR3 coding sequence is TGCGCCAGCAGCGGACGGACAGGGCTCTCCTACGAGCAGTACTTC.

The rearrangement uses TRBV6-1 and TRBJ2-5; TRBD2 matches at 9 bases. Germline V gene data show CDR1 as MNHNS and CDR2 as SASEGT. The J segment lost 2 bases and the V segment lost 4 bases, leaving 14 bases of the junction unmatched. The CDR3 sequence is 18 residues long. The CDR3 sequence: CASSGDPPGLAIQETQYF. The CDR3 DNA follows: TGTGCCAGCAGTGGAGACCCCCCGGGACTAGCCATACAAGAGACCCAGTACTTC.